Shown below are 20 T cell receptor beta chains from a single sample sequenced in a study of T-cell memory formation after mild COVID-19. Via MiXCR, TCRdb re-called the 5' RACE reads, giving one row per CDR3 protein. This sample has hundreds of thousands of distinct CDR3 sequences, with roughly 20% found just once. Sequenced: PBMCs or a T cell subset sorted from them (not recorded which). The receptors derive from an adult woman who had mild COVID-19 (a few samples of this study predate the infection). Cell type and time point are not known.

This clonotype was counted a few times. The genes are TRBV5-5 and TRBJ2-7; 9 positions match TRBD2. CDR1 and CDR2 (germline): SGHKS, YYEKEE (reference sequence). J gave up 3 bases and V 6 bases, and 10 bases lay outside the gene matches. CDR3 length: 15 residues. The CDR3 nucleotides read TGTGCCAGCACCTCCAGGGGTAGCGGGGGCTACGAGCAGTACTTC. Its translation: CASTSRGSGGYEQYF. The full variable domain, rest sourced from reference TRBV5-5 and TRBJ2-7, is DAGVTQSPTHLIKTRGQQVTLRCSPISGHKSVSWYQQVLGQGPQFIFQYYEKEERGRGNFPDRFSARQFPNYSSELNVNALLLGDSALYLCASTSRGSGGYEQYFGPGTRLTVT.

The V gene is TRBV5-1, the J gene TRBJ2-7; the D is unclear. V lost 0 bases, J lost 2 bases, and 9 bases lay in between. In germline, CDR1 is SGHRS, CDR2 YFSETQ. The CDR3 sequence is 14 residues long. Written as DNA, the CDR3 is TGCGCCAGCAGCTTGGAACCCAGTACCTACGAGCAGTACTTC. This encodes CASSLEPSTYEQYF.

This clonotype was found a few times. This chain connects TRBV7-9 to TRBJ1-2; D is unclear. The V gene's germline CDR1 is SEHNR and CDR2 FQNEAQ (reference sequence). The CDR3 contains 16 residues. Deletions cut 3 bases from V and 2 bases from J, with 16 bases between. The chain's CDR3 is CASSLRLLLENYGYTF. CDR3 sequence (DNA): TGTGCCAGCAGCTTGAGGCTCCTCCTGGAAAACTATGGCTACACCTTC.

Remarks on this clonotype: Mismatch with germline at one junction end may stem from a read error. The V gene is TRBV5-1, the J gene TRBJ2-7; maybe TRBD2 (6 bases). CDR3 length: 14 residues. Germline-derived CDR1 and CDR2 are SGHRS and YFSETQ. As DNA, the CDR3 is TGCGCCAGCAGCTTTGGGACTTCAGCTCAACGTCAGGACTTC. Residues: CASSFGTSAQRQDF.

This clonotype was seen a handful of times. The V and J genes are TRBV7-2 and TRBJ2-3; TRBD2 might be the D (5 bases). The CDR3 has 14 amino acids. Deletions cut 8 bases from V and 4 bases from J, with 16 bases between. Germline V lookup: CDR1 SGHTA, CDR2 FQGNSA. CDR3 region: CASALGEGSDTQYF. The CDR3 bases are TGTGCCAGCGCGCTAGGAGAGGGATCAGATACGCAGTATTTT. Based on the CDR3 plus reference TRBV7-2 and TRBJ2-3, the full variable domain is GAGVSQSPSNKVTEKGKDVELRCDPISGHTALYWYRQSLGQGLEFLIYFQGNSAPDKSGLPSDRFSAERTGGSVSTLTIQRTQQEDSAVYLCASALGEGSDTQYFGPGTRLTVL.

This clonotype has a handful of counts. The chain combines TRBV10-3 with TRBJ1-1; D might be TRBD1 (6 bases). The V gene lost 2 bases and the J gene lost 4 bases, with 11 bases spanning the gap. The CDR3 runs 14 residues. The germline CDR1 and CDR2 sequences are ENHRY and SYGVKD. CDR3: CAISEMGARTEAFF. CDR3 nucleotide sequence: TGTGCCATCAGTGAGATGGGGGCACGCACTGAAGCTTTCTTT.

The rearrangement links TRBV7-7 to TRBJ2-2; the D gene could be TRBD1 or TRBD2 (5 bases each). Looked up from germline, CDR1 is SSHAT and CDR2 is FNYEAQ (reference sequence). V lost 2 bases and J lost 6, with 16 bases in between. CDR3 length equals 16 residues. This chain's CDR3 is CASSLTSNWDPGELFF. The CDR3, as DNA: TGTGCCAGCAGCTTAACGTCGAATTGGGACCCCGGGGAGCTGTTTTTT.

The rearrangement links TRBV27 to TRBJ2-3; D is unclear. This CDR3 is 13 amino acids long. Trimming stripped 10 bases from V and 0 bases from J, with 11 bases between. Germline V gives CDR1 MNHEY, CDR2 SMNVEV (reference sequence). The DNA for the CDR3 is TGTGCCACCAAGACACCCAGCACAGATACGCAGTATTTT. It encodes CATKTPSTDTQYF.

The V call is TRBV29-1, the J call TRBJ2-2, with 10 nucleotides matching TRBD1. The CDR3 length is 14 residues. The germline gives CDR1 SQVTM, CDR2 ANQGSEA. The V segment lost 7 bases and the J segment 4 bases; nucleotides outside the gene matches: 6. CDR3 bases: TGCAGCGCCCTAGGACAGGGGGGCACCGGGGAGCTGTTTTTT. This gives the protein CSALGQGGTGELFF.

The chain carries TRBV27 and TRBJ2-7; unclear D gene. The V end was cut by 7 bases, the J end by 3 bases, with 13 bases between. CDR1 and CDR2 from the germline V gene are MNHEY and SMNVEV (reference sequence). This CDR3 contains 13 residues. CDR3 sequence reads: CASTGPPHYEQYF. The CDR3 DNA sequence: TGTGCCAGCACGGGCCCCCCCCACTACGAGCAGTACTTC.

The V call is TRBV6-1, the J call TRBJ1-2; TRBD1 is a possible D gene (5 bases). Looked up from germline, CDR1 is MNHNS and CDR2 is SASEGT. The CDR3 runs to 13 residues. With 6 bases removed from V and 8 bases from J, the gap between germline ends came to 16 bases. Written as DNA, the CDR3 is TGTGCCAGCAGGGGGGAAGCAGCGCGGGGCTACACCTTC. Translating it yields CASRGEAARGYTF.

This clonotype was seen more than once but under ten times. The genes are TRBV20-1 and TRBJ2-7, with TRBD2 matching 9 bases. The CDR3 runs 15 residues. Germline V lookup: CDR1 DFQATT, CDR2 SNEGSKA (reference sequence). V trimming: 3 bases; J trimming: 4 bases; junction bases outside the gene matches: 10. The CDR3 loop reads CSARGPLLAGYEQYF. CDR3 DNA: TGCAGTGCTAGGGGTCCCCTACTAGCGGGTTACGAGCAGTACTTC.

This clonotype was seen only a few times. This sequence joins TRBV25-1 and TRBJ1-1, with 7 bases identical to TRBD1. CDR1 is MGHDK and CDR2 is SYGVNS in the germline V gene. The CDR3 covers 16 residues. With 0 bases clipped from V and 6 bases from J, the junction kept 10 bases outside the gene matches. CDR3 sequence reads: CASSEYRLTGFPEAFF. The CDR3 DNA sequence: TGTGCCAGCAGTGAATATCGGCTGACAGGGTTCCCTGAAGCTTTCTTT.

This clonotype was counted a few times. V and J are TRBV7-9 and TRBJ2-1; no reliable D call. Germline values: CDR1 SEHNR, CDR2 FQNEAQ (reference sequence). Between the trimmed V and J ends, which lost 7 bases and 8 bases, there was a span of 12 bases. This CDR3 comprises 12 residues. CDR3: CASTPHMYEQFF. Here the CDR3 DNA reads TGTGCCAGCACCCCCCACATGTATGAGCAGTTCTTC.

The chain carries TRBV5-1 and TRBJ2-7; TRBD2 might be the D (6 bases). V shed 0 bases and J shed 2 bases, with 12 bases lying between them. The CDR3 has 15 amino acids. Germline CDR1 and CDR2: SGHRS and YFSETQ. In nucleotides, the CDR3 is TGCGCCAGCAGCTTGGCTCTTAGCGGTCCCTACGAGCAGTACTTC. Translated, it gives CASSLALSGPYEQYF.

There are a few counts of this clonotype. V gene TRBV4-3 combines with J gene TRBJ2-7, with 9 bases fitting TRBD1. This CDR3 has 16 residues. Germline trimming cut 0 bases from V and 3 bases from J; bases unmatched to any gene: 6. Germline V CDR1 and CDR2: LGHNA, YSLEER. The CDR3 here is CASSQDITGGVYEQYF. In DNA, the CDR3 is TGCGCCAGCAGCCAAGACATAACAGGGGGCGTCTACGAGCAGTACTTC.

The rearrangement joins TRBV6-5 to TRBJ2-1, with 8 bases lining up with TRBD2. Germline CDR1 MNHEY, CDR2 SVGAGI. The ends lost 3 bases at V and 7 bases at J; junction bases unmatched: 8. The CDR3 has 15 residues. CDR3 loop: CASSYRAGGKNEQFF. CDR3 DNA: TGTGCCAGCAGTTATCGGGCGGGAGGTAAAAATGAGCAGTTCTTC.

The rearrangement uses TRBV29-1 and TRBJ2-1; TRBD1 is a possible D gene (6 bases). Trimming took 4 bases from V and 4 from J, leaving 17 bases between them. Germline CDR1 and CDR2: SQVTM and ANQGSEA. This CDR3 contains 15 residues. As DNA, the CDR3 is TGCAGCGTTGGGCTTGGGGGCTCCTCGTACAATGAGCAGTTCTTC. Translation gives CSVGLGGSSYNEQFF.

The CDR3 sequence: CANAEGGRAQYF. As DNA, the CDR3 is TGTGCCAACGCCGAAGGGGGACGGGCGCAGTATTTT. The rearrangement uses TRBV10-3 and TRBJ2-3, with D tentatively TRBD1 (6 bases). Per germline, CDR1 ENHRY and CDR2 SYGVKD. Trimming left V 10 bases short and J 10 bases short, with 18 bases between. The CDR3 runs to 12 residues.

In this sample, this clonotype turned up many times. V is TRBV7-2 and J is TRBJ1-2, with D unresolved. Germline loops: CDR1 SGHTA, CDR2 FQGNSA. The CDR3 runs 12 residues. Trimming pared 3 bases from V and 8 bases from J, leaving 10 bases between. CDR3 amino acids: CASSFRAEGYTF. CDR3 nucleotides: TGTGCCAGCAGCTTCAGAGCGGAAGGCTACACCTTC.